This T cell receptor beta chain came from a study of CD4 T cells in relation to SARS-CoV-2 and coronaviruses. General study findings and limits: Samples before the pandemic and after infection were not matched within any donor. In roughly 60% of donors, memory CD4+ clonotypes crossrecognized SARS-CoV-2 and at least one common cold coronavirus spike.

Germline loops: CDR1 MGHRA, CDR2 YSYEKL. The CDR3 is 18 amino acids. The J segment lost 6 bases and the V segment lost 0 bases, leaving 13 bases of the junction unmatched. CD4+ T cells from unexposed donors were obtained before the COVID-19 pandemic (2011-2018). The method was immunoSEQ multiplex PCR; TCRdb's version includes in-frame clones alone and lacks a portion of them. The sample carries about 55,000 clones, just over 85% recorded once. In the case of this clone: Its specificity is not known.

The sample consisted of memory CD4+ T cells from PBMCs. This receptor was identified in a human donor in good health. The chain uses TRBV4-1 and TRBJ2-2, with 7 bases aligning to TRBD2. CDR3 bases: TGCGCCAGCAGCCAAGACGCCCAGGCGGGAGTGGGTCCCGGGGAGCTGTTTTTT. Translated: CASSQDAQAGVGPGELFF.